This is a list of T cell receptor beta chains from one sample in a study of type 1 and type 2 diabetes patients. Each CDR3 protein gets one entry after TCRdb re-called the multiplex PCR reads with MiXCR. The sample has some 250,000 distinct CDR3 sequences; 45% to 60% are singletons. Sequenced input: peripheral blood mononuclear cells (PBMCs). These receptors originate from a man between 18 and 35 years old with type 2 diabetes. CDR3s include the opening cysteine and the closing phenylalanine or tryptophan. The D gene is left open where the match is weak.

TRBJ1-1,-,TRBV6-1,CASSEARKGEAFF
TRBJ1-5,-,TRBV6-5,CASSPEFGEDNQPQHF
TRBJ2-1,-,TRBV5-1,CASSSYSSYNEQFF
TRBJ2-7,TRBD1,TRBV20-1,CSPLDRSSYEQYF
TRBJ1-2,TRBD1,TRBV19,CARFRTGFPHQNYGYTF
TRBJ2-1,-,TRBV20-1,CSARDLNSFNEQFF
TRBJ2-1,TRBD2,TRBV12-3/TRBV12-4,CASSVAGVSYNEQFF
TRBJ2-5,-,TRBV6-2/TRBV6-3,CASSPDFGPQYF
TRBJ2-7,TRBD1,TRBV12-3/TRBV12-4,CASSNTGVGSYEQYF
TRBJ1-3,TRBD1,TRBV7-2,CASSLGTGGNTIYF
TRBJ2-1,-,TRBV28,CASSLRTDPYNEQFF
TRBJ1-4,-,TRBV12-3/TRBV12-4,CASSLEWSYPTNEKLFF
TRBJ2-7,-,TRBV20-1,CSARDSPTRPTYEQYF
TRBJ2-5,-,TRBV20-1,CSGQLAGETQYF
TRBJ2-2,-,TRBV11-2,CASSASGPTGELFF
TRBJ1-6,-,TRBV2,CASSVPEVTPSYNSPLHF
TRBJ2-5,TRBD2,TRBV10-3,CATAGEGEETQYF
TRBJ2-2,TRBD2,TRBV20-1,CSATVTGGPRGGELFF
TRBJ2-7,-,TRBV27,CASSSSGQTYEQYF
TRBJ2-7,-,TRBV7-9,CASSLFGGDDEQYF
TRBJ1-6,-,TRBV15,CATSRAGTGLSPLHF
TRBJ2-7,-,TRBV7-9,CASSLAGGEGSYEQYF
TRBJ2-5,-,TRBV7-8,CASSLVGGSRQETQYF
TRBJ1-2,-,TRBV6-5,CASFGSPYGYTF